This TCR beta chain was sequenced during a study of blood T cell repertoires in COVID-19. Generated by immunoSEQ multiplex PCR, the TCRdb table keeps only in-frame clones and is missing some. Here the sample spans a few hundred thousand clones, over 80% being singletons. The CDR3 extends over 14 amino acids. The ends lost 6 bases at V and 6 bases at J; junction bases unmatched: 11. Germline assignment: CDR1 GTSNPN and CDR2 SVGIG (reference sequence). The origin of this receptor is a woman in her fifties or sixties who had recovered from COVID-19. The rearrangement joins TRBV30 to TRBJ2-3; 8 bases fit TRBD2. Sequenced input: PBMCs or T cells enriched from blood (not recorded which). This chain's CDR3 is CACQLAARVDTQYF. CDR3 nucleotide sequence: TGTGCCTGCCAACTAGCGGCGAGAGTGGATACGCAGTATTTT.